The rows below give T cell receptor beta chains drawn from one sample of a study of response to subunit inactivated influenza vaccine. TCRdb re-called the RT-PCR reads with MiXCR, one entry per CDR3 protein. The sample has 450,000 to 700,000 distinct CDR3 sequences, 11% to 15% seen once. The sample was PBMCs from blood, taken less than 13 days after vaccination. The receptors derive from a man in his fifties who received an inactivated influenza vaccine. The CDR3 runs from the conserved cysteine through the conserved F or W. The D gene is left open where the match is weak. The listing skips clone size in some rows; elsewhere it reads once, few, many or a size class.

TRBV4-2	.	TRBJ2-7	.	TGTGCCAGCAGCCAAGCGGGGGGCTTAGGCAGTCAGGCCTACGAGCAGTACTTC	CASSQAGGLGSQAYEQYF
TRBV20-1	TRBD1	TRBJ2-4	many	TGCAGTGCCAGACAGGGCCTAGCCAAAAACATTCAGTACTTC	CSARQGLAKNIQYF
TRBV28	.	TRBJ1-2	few	TGTGCCAGCAGTTTCTTGGATTTCAGAGGCTACACCTTC	CASSFLDFRGYTF
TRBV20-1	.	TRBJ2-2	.	TGCAGTGCCCAACCACCCCCGTCCGGGGAGCTGTTTTTT	CSAQPPPSGELFF
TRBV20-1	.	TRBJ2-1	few	TGCAGTGCTGTTGGGGGTAGCTCCTACAATGAGCAGTTCTTC	CSAVGGSSYNEQFF
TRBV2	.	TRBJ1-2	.	TGTGCCAGCAGCTCAAACAGCCGTTCCTACTATGGCTACACCTTC	CASSSNSRSYYGYTF
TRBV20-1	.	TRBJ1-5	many	TGCAGTGCCAAATGGACAGCAAATCAGCCCCAGCATTTT	CSAKWTANQPQHF
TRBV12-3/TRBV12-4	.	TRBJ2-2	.	TGTGCCAGCAGGAGGTCCGGTGGGGCCGGGGAGCTGTTTTTT	CASRRSGGAGELFF
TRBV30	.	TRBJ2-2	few	TGTGCCTGGAGCCCCCAACTCAGGGTCACCGGGGAGCTGTTTTTT	CAWSPQLRVTGELFF
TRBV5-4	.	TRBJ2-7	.	TGTGCCAGCAGCTTGAAACAGAGACCCCTCGAGCAGTACTTC	CASSLKQRPLEQYF
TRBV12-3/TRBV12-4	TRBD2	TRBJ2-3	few	TGTGCCAGCCGCCCTCGCAGGGACTATAGGACAGATACGCAGTATTTT	CASRPRRDYRTDTQYF
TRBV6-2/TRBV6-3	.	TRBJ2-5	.	TGTGCCAGCAGTTACGCCGACGGGACCGGATTTTGGGAGACCCAGTACTTC	CASSYADGTGFWETQYF
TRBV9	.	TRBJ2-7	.	TGTGCCAGCAGCCAAACCGGGACTCCCTACGAGCAGTACTTC	CASSQTGTPYEQYF
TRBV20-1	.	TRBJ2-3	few	TGCAGTGCCCCACGCACAGATACGCAGTATTTT	CSAPRTDTQYF
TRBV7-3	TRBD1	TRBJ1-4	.	TGTGCCAGCAGCTTAACGGTACTCAGGGGGCACCGTCCACACAATGAAAAACTGTTTTTT	CASSLTVLRGHRPHNEKLFF
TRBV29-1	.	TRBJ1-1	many	TGCAGCGCAAAAACGGGGGGGTACACTGAAGCTTTCTTT	CSAKTGGYTEAFF
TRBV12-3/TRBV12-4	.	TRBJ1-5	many	TGTGCCAGCACCGGAGGGGCGGCGGGTCAGCCCCAGCATTTT	CASTGGAAGQPQHF
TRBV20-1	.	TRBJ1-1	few	TGCAGTGCTAGCGTCCCGGGGGCGACGACTGAAGCTTTCTTT	CSASVPGATTEAFF
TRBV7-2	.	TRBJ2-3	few	TGTGCCAGCAGCCCCGTTGGTAGAAAGTTGGATACGCAGTATTTT	CASSPVGRKLDTQYF
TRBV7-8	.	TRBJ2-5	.	TGTGCCAGCAGCATGCTGGGCTTTGATCGGGAGACCCAGTACTTC	CASSMLGFDRETQYF
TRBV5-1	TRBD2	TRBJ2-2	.	TGCGCCAGCAGCTTCGTAGCGGGAGGGCCGAGCACCGGGGAGCTGTTTTTT	CASSFVAGGPSTGELFF
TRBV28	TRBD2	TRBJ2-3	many	TGTGCCAGCAGTCCCCCTTGGGGGACTACCTACACAGATACGCAGTATTTT	CASSPPWGTTYTDTQYF
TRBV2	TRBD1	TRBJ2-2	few	TGTGCCATACTTCAGACAGGGTTGGGGAACACCGGGGAGCTGTTTTTT	CAILQTGLGNTGELFF
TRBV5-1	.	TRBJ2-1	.	TGCGCCAGCGCCCTTTCGGGCGGATCAAGCGGGAATGAGCAGTTCTTC	CASALSGGSSGNEQFF
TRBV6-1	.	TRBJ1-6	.	TGTGCCAGCCGGTGGGGCGCGAGCTCCTATAATTCACCCCTCCACTTT	CASRWGASSYNSPLHF
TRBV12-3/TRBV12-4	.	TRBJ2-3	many	TGTGCCAGCAGTTTTGTAGCGGTAGGGACAGATACGCAGTATTTT	CASSFVAVGTDTQYF
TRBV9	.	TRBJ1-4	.	TGTGCCAGCAGCCCCATCGGGGGGCCCAATGAAAAACTGTTTTTT	CASSPIGGPNEKLFF
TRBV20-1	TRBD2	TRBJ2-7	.	TGCAGTGCTAGGGTCGGGACTAGCGGGAGTCTAAACGAGCAGTACTTC	CSARVGTSGSLNEQYF
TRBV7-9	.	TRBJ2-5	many	TGTGCCAGCAGCTCCCGTATCAGGGGTCAGACCCAGTACTTC	CASSSRIRGQTQYF
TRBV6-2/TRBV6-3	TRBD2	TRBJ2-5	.	TGTGCCAGCAGTTACTCGACTAGCGGAACCCAAGAGACCCAGTACTTC	CASSYSTSGTQETQYF
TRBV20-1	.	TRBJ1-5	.	TGCAGTGCTAGAGATCGGATCTCGGCTCAGCCCCAGCATTTT	CSARDRISAQPQHF
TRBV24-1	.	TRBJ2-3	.	TGTGCCACCAGTGACCGCGGAGATAGCACAGATACGCAGTATTTT	CATSDRGDSTDTQYF
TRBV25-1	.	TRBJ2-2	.	TGTGCCAGCAGTGAATGGGTTGCAGGGGCCGGGGAGCTGTTTTTT	CASSEWVAGAGELFF
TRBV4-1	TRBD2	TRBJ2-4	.	TGCGCCAGCAGCCAAGATCTGGTGAGGACTAGCGGGTTCCTAGCCAAAAACATTCAGTACTTC	CASSQDLVRTSGFLAKNIQYF
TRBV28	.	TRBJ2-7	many	TGTGCCAGCAGCCCCGGGGTGGCCTACGAGCAGTACTTC	CASSPGVAYEQYF
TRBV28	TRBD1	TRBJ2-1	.	TGTGTCAGCAGTTCGACAGGGAGCTCCTACAATGAGCAGTTCTTC	CVSSSTGSSYNEQFF
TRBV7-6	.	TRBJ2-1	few	TGTGCCAGCAGCTCCCAGGGGACCCATGAGCAGTTCTTC	CASSSQGTHEQFF
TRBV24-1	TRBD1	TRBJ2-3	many	TGTGCCACCAGCCCGGACAGGGTGGCAGATACGCAGTATTTT	CATSPDRVADTQYF
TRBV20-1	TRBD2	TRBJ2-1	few	TGCAGTGCTAGTATTCGGGAGCGCATACGGGAGGAGTTCTTC	CSASIRERIREEFF
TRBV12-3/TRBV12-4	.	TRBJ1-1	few	TGTGCCTCTGCCACGGACCTGAACACTGAAGCTTTCTTT	CASATDLNTEAFF
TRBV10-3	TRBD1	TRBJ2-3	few	TGTGCCATCAGTGGTGGACAGGGGGCGCCCCCAGATACGCAGTATTTT	CAISGGQGAPPDTQYF
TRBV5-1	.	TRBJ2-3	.	TGCGCCAGCAGCCTCTCTAGTGATACGCAGTATTTT	CASSLSSDTQYF
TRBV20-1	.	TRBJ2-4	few	TGCAGTGCTAGTTCGGGCAGGGAAAAAAACATTCAGTACTTC	CSASSGREKNIQYF
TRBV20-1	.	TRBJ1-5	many	TGCAGTGCTAGAGGTCCCTTTAGCAATCAGCCCCAGCATTTT	CSARGPFSNQPQHF
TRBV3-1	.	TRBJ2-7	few	TGTGCCAGCAGCCAAGAAGGCTCAAGGCGGGCATTATTCTACGAGCAGTACTTC	CASSQEGSRRALFYEQYF
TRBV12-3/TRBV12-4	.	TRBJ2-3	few	TGTGCCAGCAGTTTTTCGGGTGCAGATACGCAGTATTTT	CASSFSGADTQYF
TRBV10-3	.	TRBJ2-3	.	TGTGCCACCCAGTCTCAAACAGATACGCAGTATTTT	CATQSQTDTQYF
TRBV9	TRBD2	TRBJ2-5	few	TGTGCCAGCAGCGCCAGCGGGATCAGGGAGACCCAGTACTTC	CASSASGIRETQYF
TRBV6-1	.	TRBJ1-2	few	TGTGCCAGCAGTGTGGACCGCTTCGAGGGCTACACCTTC	CASSVDRFEGYTF
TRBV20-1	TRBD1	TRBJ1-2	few	TGCAGTGCTAGGACAGGGGAGACATTGAATGGATACACCTTC	CSARTGETLNGYTF
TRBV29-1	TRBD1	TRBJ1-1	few	TGCAGCGTACGAACCGGGACAGTGAACACTGAAGCTTTCTTT	CSVRTGTVNTEAFF
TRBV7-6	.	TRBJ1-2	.	TGTGCCAGCAGCTTAGCCCCAGACATTTCTAACTATGGCTACACCTTC	CASSLAPDISNYGYTF
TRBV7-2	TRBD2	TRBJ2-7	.	TGTGCCAGCAGCCTGGGACTAGCGGGGGGGTCAGCCTACGAGCAGTACTTC	CASSLGLAGGSAYEQYF
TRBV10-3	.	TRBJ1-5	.	TGTGCCATCAGTGAGGGCCCTAGCAATCAGCCCCAGCATTTT	CAISEGPSNQPQHF
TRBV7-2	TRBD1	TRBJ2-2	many	TGTGCCAGCAGCCGCCGACAGGGCGCCGGGGAGCTGTTTTTT	CASSRRQGAGELFF
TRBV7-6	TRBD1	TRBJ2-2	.	TGTGCCAGCAGCAATAGGGGACAGGGGACCGGGGAGCTGTTTTTT	CASSNRGQGTGELFF
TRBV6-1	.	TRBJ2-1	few	TGTGCCAGCAGTGTTTCACAGGGTCGTGGGTCCTACAATGAGCAGTTCTTC	CASSVSQGRGSYNEQFF
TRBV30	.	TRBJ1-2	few	TGTGCCTGGAGCTGGGCTGCGAACTATGGCTACACCTTC	CAWSWAANYGYTF
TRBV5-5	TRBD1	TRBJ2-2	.	TGTGCCAGCAGCTTGGCACCAGACAGGGTCGACACCGGGGAGCTGTTTTTT	CASSLAPDRVDTGELFF